Below are 12 T cell receptor beta chains sequenced from a single sample in a study of human T cells and chemical hapten exposure. TCRdb re-called the RACE reads with MiXCR, one entry per CDR3 protein. The sample has approximately 340,000 distinct CDR3 sequences; approximately 6.3% are singletons. Time point denoted: patch test 1, 2 weeks after DPC sensitization. Documented treatment: therapeutic diphenylcyclopropenone sensitization with weekly scalp DPC. The starting material was whole blood, obtained in connection with sensitization to the hapten diphenylcyclopropenone (DPC). Receptors originate from a young woman with alopecia areata. Some clones in this sample may be carry-over from other donors' samples.

This sequence joins TRBV14 and TRBJ2-7; possible D gene TRBD1, 5 bases. Trimming shortened V by 1 base and J by 0 bases, and 16 bases separated the two germline ends. The CDR3 is made up of 17 amino acids. In germline, CDR1 is SGHDN, CDR2 FVKESK. This CDR3 reads CASSQVDKTFSSYEQYF. For the CDR3, the DNA is TGTGCCAGCAGCCAAGTGGACAAAACCTTTAGCTCCTACGAGCAGTACTTC.

This clonotype was counted ten times or more. The rearrangement uses TRBV28 and TRBJ2-3; possibly TRBD2 for D (5 bases). This CDR3 is built from 13 residues. The germline CDR1 and CDR2 sequences are MDHEN and SYDVKM. V gave up 6 bases and J gave up 2 bases, with 9 bases separating them. Here the CDR3 DNA reads TGTGCCAGCAGCCGGGATTTCACAGATACGCAGTATTTT. The encoded protein is CASSRDFTDTQYF.

This clonotype was counted between two and nine times. The chain recombines TRBV3-1 with TRBJ2-7; TRBD2 might be the D (5 bases). CDR3 length equals 14 residues. V gave up 4 bases and J gave up 3 bases, with 13 bases separating them. Germline loops: CDR1 LGHDT, CDR2 YNNKEL (reference sequence). In nucleotides, the CDR3 is TGTGCCAGCAGCCGAGTTGCTCGGGGCTACGAGCAGTACTTC. Its translation is CASSRVARGYEQYF.

In its sample, this clonotype was seen many times. The gene calls are TRBV6-2 or TRBV6-3 and TRBJ2-3, with unresolved D. V gave up 5 bases and J gave up 1 base, with 16 bases separating them. The CDR3 sequence is 16 residues long. From germline, CDR1 is MNHEY and CDR2 SVGEGT. As DNA, the CDR3 is TGTGCCAGCAGTCCTTCGGAGCGCTATGGCACAGATACGCAGTATTTT. It specifies CASSPSERYGTDTQYF.

This clonotype was counted at least ten times. CDR3 sequence: CASSLGGAEQYF. The CDR3 DNA reads as TGTGCCAGCAGTTTGGGGGGGGCCGAGCAGTACTTC. The chain carries TRBV28 and TRBJ2-7, with D maybe TRBD2 (7 bases). Trimming took 3 bases from V and 6 from J, leaving 9 bases between them. CDR3 length equals 12 residues. The germline V gene encodes CDR1 MDHEN and CDR2 SYDVKM.

This clonotype has only a few counts. The gene calls are TRBV5-4 and TRBJ2-5; 8 bases match TRBD1. Germline V lookup: CDR1 SGHNT, CDR2 YYREEE (reference sequence). This CDR3 is 13 amino acids long. V lost 3 bases and J lost 6; bases outside the gene matches: 4. This CDR3 is CASSSGQGQTQYF. The CDR3 DNA sequence: TGTGCCAGCAGCTCCGGACAGGGACAGACCCAGTACTTC.

J is TRBJ1-4 and V is TRBV6-5; D is unresolved. The CDR3 is made up of 15 amino acids. Trimming pared 5 bases from V and 7 bases from J, leaving 17 bases between. Germline assignment: CDR1 MNHEY and CDR2 SVGAGI. The CDR3 loop is CASSTGPLSREKLFF. The CDR3, as DNA: TGTGCCAGCAGTACCGGACCGCTAAGCCGTGAAAAACTGTTTTTT.

This clonotype was picked up a small number of times. The chain uses TRBV10-3 and TRBJ1-1; 7 bases are shared with TRBD1. The V and J ends lost 5 bases and 4 bases, in that order; junction bases with no gene match: 10. Germline CDR1 reads ENHRY; CDR2 reads SYGVKD. This CDR3 has 15 amino acids. In nucleotides, the CDR3 is TGTGCCATCAGTCTGACACAGGGGAGGGGCACTGAAGCTTTCTTT. This gives the protein CAISLTQGRGTEAFF.

The rearrangement joins TRBV12-5 to TRBJ2-1; D perhaps matches TRBD2 (6 bases). Trimming pared 0 bases from V and 9 bases from J, leaving 9 bases between. The germline gives CDR1 LGHNT, CDR2 FRNRAP. This CDR3 has 13 residues. CDR3: CASGLVGGPEQFF. In nucleotides, the CDR3 is TGTGCTAGTGGTTTGGTCGGGGGACCTGAGCAGTTCTTC.

This clonotype has ten or more counts. The chain combines TRBV11-1 with TRBJ2-1; 11 bases agree with TRBD2. Germline CDR1 reads SGHAT; CDR2 reads FQDESV (reference sequence). The CDR3 contains 15 residues. J lost 6 bases, V lost 6 bases, and 7 bases had no gene match. CDR3 in amino acids: CASSPGTSGFNEQFF. CDR3 nucleotide sequence: TGTGCCAGCAGTCCCGGGACTAGCGGCTTCAATGAGCAGTTCTTC. Using reference TRBV11-1 and TRBJ2-1 for the parts outside the CDR3, the full variable domain is EAEVAQSPRYKITEKSQAVAFWCDPISGHATLYWYRQILGQGPELLVQFQDESVVDDSQLPKDRFSAERLKGVDSTLKIQPAELGDSAMYLCASSPGTSGFNEQFFGPGTRLTVL.

This clonotype was recorded at least ten times. The rearrangement uses TRBV20-1 and TRBJ2-7, with 8 nucleotides matching TRBD2. The germline CDR1 and CDR2 sequences are DFQATT and SNEGSKA (reference sequence). V was pared by 6 bases and J by 2 bases, with 9 bases of the junction left unmatched. There are 14 residues in the CDR3. The CDR3 here is CSAASAGGAYEQYF. In DNA, the CDR3 is TGCAGTGCAGCATCGGCGGGGGGTGCCTACGAGCAGTACTTC.

The chain has TRBV6-2 or TRBV6-3 and TRBJ2-6; D is uncertain. V was cut by 4 bases and J by 0 bases, with 4 bases left in between. Germline CDR1 and CDR2: MNHEY and SVGEGT. The CDR3 consists of 14 residues. The CDR3 DNA reads TGTGCCAGCAGTTTCCCCTCTGGGGCCAACGTCCTGACTTTC. It codes for CASSFPSGANVLTF.